This TCR beta chain was recorded in a study of OX40 agonist ivuxolimab in advanced cancers. This CDR3 spans 16 amino acids. Trimming removed 3 bases at V and 0 bases at J, with 14 bases between. Germline V lookup: CDR1 MDHEN, CDR2 SYDVKM. The table came from immunoSEQ multiplex PCR; TCRdb's copy has only in-frame clones and leaves some out. Altogether approximately 30,000 clones are present, roughly 87% being singletons, with the ten largest covering about 0.87%. This chain joins TRBV28 and TRBJ1-2, with D possibly being TRBD1 (5 bases). The sequenced sample was CD4+ or CD8+ T cells sorted from blood, obtained in a trial of the OX40 agonist ivuxolimab. The sequence was obtained from an adult with an advanced solid tumor such as melanoma, head and neck, liver or kidney cancer. CDR3 residues: CASSFRGEGTNYGYTF. CDR3 sequence (DNA): TGTGCCAGCAGTTTTCGGGGGGAGGGGACTAACTATGGCTACACCTTC.